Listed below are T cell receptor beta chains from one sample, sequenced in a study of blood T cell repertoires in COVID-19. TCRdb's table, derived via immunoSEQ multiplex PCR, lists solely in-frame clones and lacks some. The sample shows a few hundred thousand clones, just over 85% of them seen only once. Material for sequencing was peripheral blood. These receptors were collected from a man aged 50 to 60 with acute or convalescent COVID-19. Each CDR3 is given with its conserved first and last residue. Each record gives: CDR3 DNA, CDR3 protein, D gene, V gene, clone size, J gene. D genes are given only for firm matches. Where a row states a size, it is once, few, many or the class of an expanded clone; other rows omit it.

CDR3nt: TGTGCCAGCAGCCGAGGGAGGGAGGGAGCTTTCTTT
CDR3aa: CASSRGREGAFF
d_gene: -
v_gene: TRBV25-1
abundance: -
j_gene: TRBJ1-1

CDR3nt: TGTGCCAGCAGGAAGGGGGACAGGGGCATTGAAAAACTGTTTTTT
CDR3aa: CASRKGDRGIEKLFF
d_gene: TRBD1
v_gene: TRBV27
abundance: -
j_gene: TRBJ1-4

CDR3nt: TGTGCCAGCAGTTTTCGGACTAGCGGGTTCACAGATACGCAGTATTTT
CDR3aa: CASSFRTSGFTDTQYF
d_gene: TRBD2
v_gene: TRBV2
abundance: once
j_gene: TRBJ2-3

CDR3nt: TGTGCCAGTAGTACCACCTCCGGCGCGGGTACAGATACGCAGTATTTT
CDR3aa: CASSTTSGAGTDTQYF
d_gene: -
v_gene: TRBV19
abundance: -
j_gene: TRBJ2-3

CDR3nt: TGTGCCAGCAGCTTAGTTGACAGGGGGTCGTCCGGCTACACCTTC
CDR3aa: CASSLVDRGSSGYTF
d_gene: TRBD1
v_gene: TRBV7-8
abundance: -
j_gene: TRBJ1-2

CDR3nt: TGTGCCAGCAGCGTTAGCGGGGGGGCCACTGAGCAGTTCTTC
CDR3aa: CASSVSGGATEQFF
d_gene: TRBD2
v_gene: TRBV9
abundance: few
j_gene: TRBJ2-1

CDR3nt: TGCAGCGTTGAAGGGGGACAGGGGACCGTGTATGGCTACACCTTC
CDR3aa: CSVEGGQGTVYGYTF
d_gene: TRBD1
v_gene: TRBV29-1
abundance: -
j_gene: TRBJ1-2

CDR3nt: TGCGCCAGCACCCCGGGACAGGGCTACGAGCAGTACTTC
CDR3aa: CASTPGQGYEQYF
d_gene: TRBD1
v_gene: TRBV10-1
abundance: -
j_gene: TRBJ2-7

CDR3nt: TGTGCCAGCAGCCCCAGATTACTAGCGGGGGGGCCAACCGGGGAGCTGTTTTTT
CDR3aa: CASSPRLLAGGPTGELFF
d_gene: TRBD2
v_gene: TRBV7-2
abundance: -
j_gene: TRBJ2-2

CDR3nt: TGTGCCAGCAGCTACCGGACAGGGACTGGGGCCAACGTCCTGACTTTC
CDR3aa: CASSYRTGTGANVLTF
d_gene: TRBD1
v_gene: TRBV7-2
abundance: -
j_gene: TRBJ2-6

CDR3nt: TGTGCCAGCTCACGGGGACAGCCAGTCTACAATGAGCAGTTCTTC
CDR3aa: CASSRGQPVYNEQFF
d_gene: TRBD1
v_gene: TRBV18
abundance: -
j_gene: TRBJ2-1

CDR3nt: TGTGCCTCATGGAAGCCCCCCCCCAGGACAGGGGGGGCGGTTACTGAAGCTTTCTTT
CDR3aa: CASWKPPPRTGGAVTEAFF
d_gene: TRBD1
v_gene: TRBV30
abundance: -
j_gene: TRBJ1-1

CDR3nt: TGTGCCAGCAGCTTCACCGGGACAGGGGGTTCACCCCTCCACTTT
CDR3aa: CASSFTGTGGSPLHF
d_gene: TRBD1
v_gene: TRBV11-2
abundance: once
j_gene: TRBJ1-6

CDR3nt: TGTGCCAGCTCACCCCGACTAGCGGGGAGCCAAGAGACCCAGTACTTC
CDR3aa: CASSPRLAGSQETQYF
d_gene: TRBD2
v_gene: TRBV18
abundance: -
j_gene: TRBJ2-5

CDR3nt: TGTGCCAGCACTCTCAGGGCCAACACTGAAGCTTTCTTT
CDR3aa: CASTLRANTEAFF
d_gene: -
v_gene: TRBV12-3/TRBV12-4
abundance: once
j_gene: TRBJ1-1

CDR3nt: TGTGCCAGCACCTCGAGTGGTGCGGGGTCCTACGAGCAGTACTTC
CDR3aa: CASTSSGAGSYEQYF
d_gene: -
v_gene: TRBV6-5
abundance: -
j_gene: TRBJ2-7

CDR3nt: TGTGCCAGCAGTCCTCCCAACAGGGGCGGCGGCTACACCTTC
CDR3aa: CASSPPNRGGGYTF
d_gene: TRBD1
v_gene: TRBV6-5
abundance: -
j_gene: TRBJ1-2

CDR3nt: TGTGCCAGCAGGGCAAGGCAACGGACACCGCTCTATGGCTACACCTTC
CDR3aa: CASRARQRTPLYGYTF
d_gene: -
v_gene: TRBV2
abundance: -
j_gene: TRBJ1-2

CDR3nt: TGTGCCAGCAGCCCGCGACTAGCGGGTGCCTCCTACGAGCAGTACTTC
CDR3aa: CASSPRLAGASYEQYF
d_gene: TRBD2
v_gene: TRBV3-1/TRBV3-2
abundance: -
j_gene: TRBJ2-7

CDR3nt: TGTGCCAGCTCACCGCGGAGCAGCTCCTACAATGAGCAGTTCTTC
CDR3aa: CASSPRSSSYNEQFF
d_gene: -
v_gene: TRBV18
abundance: -
j_gene: TRBJ2-1

CDR3nt: TGCAGCGCCGCGACAGGGGGTACCACAGATACGCAGTATTTT
CDR3aa: CSAATGGTTDTQYF
d_gene: TRBD1
v_gene: TRBV29-1
abundance: few
j_gene: TRBJ2-3

CDR3nt: TGTGCCAGCAGCGCGGCGGGTTCCTACGAGCAGTACTTC
CDR3aa: CASSAAGSYEQYF
d_gene: -
v_gene: TRBV5-6
abundance: -
j_gene: TRBJ2-7

CDR3nt: TGTGCCAGCAGTGACCCAGGGGGCGCGTCAGGCTACACCTTC
CDR3aa: CASSDPGGASGYTF
d_gene: TRBD1
v_gene: TRBV6-1
abundance: -
j_gene: TRBJ1-2

CDR3nt: TGTGCCAGCAGAGGACAGGGGAACACTGAAGCTTTCTTT
CDR3aa: CASRGQGNTEAFF
d_gene: TRBD1
v_gene: TRBV12-3/TRBV12-4
abundance: -
j_gene: TRBJ1-1

CDR3nt: TGTGCCAGCAGTTCTTCAAAACAGGGGGCCAGCACAGATACGCAGTATTTT
CDR3aa: CASSSSKQGASTDTQYF
d_gene: TRBD1
v_gene: TRBV27
abundance: -
j_gene: TRBJ2-3

CDR3nt: TGTGCCAGCAGCCAAGAGGGACAATCAACTAATGAAAAACTGTTTTTT
CDR3aa: CASSQEGQSTNEKLFF
d_gene: -
v_gene: TRBV3-1/TRBV3-2
abundance: -
j_gene: TRBJ1-4

CDR3nt: TGTGCCAGCAGCCGATCCGAGGCGGGGATCGGCTATGGCTACACCTTC
CDR3aa: CASSRSEAGIGYGYTF
d_gene: -
v_gene: TRBV16
abundance: -
j_gene: TRBJ1-2

CDR3nt: TGTGCCAGCAGTTACTCTAAAGGGACAGTTGATGGCTACACCTTC
CDR3aa: CASSYSKGTVDGYTF
d_gene: TRBD1
v_gene: TRBV6-5
abundance: -
j_gene: TRBJ1-2

CDR3nt: TGCGCCAGCAGCTGGGGACTAGCGGGGGGCCGGGTGTTGGAGACCCAGTACTTC
CDR3aa: CASSWGLAGGRVLETQYF
d_gene: TRBD2
v_gene: TRBV5-1
abundance: -
j_gene: TRBJ2-5

CDR3nt: TGTGCTAGTGCCCTTGGTACAGGGAGGGTCGACCAGCCCCAGCATTTT
CDR3aa: CASALGTGRVDQPQHF
d_gene: -
v_gene: TRBV12-5
abundance: -
j_gene: TRBJ1-5

CDR3nt: TGCGCCAGCAGCGCTGGAGGTGGAAGGACGTACGAGCAGTACTTC
CDR3aa: CASSAGGGRTYEQYF
d_gene: -
v_gene: TRBV5-1
abundance: -
j_gene: TRBJ2-7

CDR3nt: TGTGCCAGCAGCTTGGCCCTCTCTGGGGCCAACGTCCTGACTTTC
CDR3aa: CASSLALSGANVLTF
d_gene: -
v_gene: TRBV5-8
abundance: once
j_gene: TRBJ2-6

CDR3nt: TGTGCCAGCAGTCTAGCGGGTGCCTACAATGAGCAGTTCTTC
CDR3aa: CASSLAGAYNEQFF
d_gene: TRBD2
v_gene: TRBV27
abundance: -
j_gene: TRBJ2-1

CDR3nt: TGTGCCAGCAGCCAAGACAGAAACTATGGCTACACCTTC
CDR3aa: CASSQDRNYGYTF
d_gene: -
v_gene: TRBV3-1/TRBV3-2
abundance: few
j_gene: TRBJ1-2

CDR3nt: TGTGCTAGTGGTCAACAGGGAAACACTGAAGCTTTCTTT
CDR3aa: CASGQQGNTEAFF
d_gene: -
v_gene: TRBV12-5
abundance: -
j_gene: TRBJ1-1

CDR3nt: TGTGCCAGCAGTTCACAGCCGACCAGGAACTATGGCTACACCTTC
CDR3aa: CASSSQPTRNYGYTF
d_gene: -
v_gene: TRBV6-6
abundance: -
j_gene: TRBJ1-2